These 27 T cell receptor beta chains were sequenced from one sample in a study of cytomegalovirus exposure and HLA in healthy donors. Primers for the PCR totalled 60 Vbeta and 13 Jbeta. Only in-frame clones appear in the TCRdb table, and some are missing; sequencing was by immunoSEQ multiplex PCR. Found here are 250,000 to 300,000 clones, 70% to 90% of them singletons; the top ten hold roughly 2%. Sequenced sample: PBMCs. The source of these receptors is a woman aged 40 to 50 in good health and CMV-seropositive.

About this clone itself: Its ends do not fully match the called genes, so a read error is possible. The chain combines TRBV7-9 with TRBJ1-1; 9 bases fit TRBD1. This CDR3 is 14 amino acids long. Germline assignment: CDR1 SEHNR and CDR2 FQNEAQ (reference sequence). CDR3 DNA sequence: TGTTCCAGCAGCAGGGACAGGGCGAACACTGAAGCTTTCTTT. Protein product: CSSSRDRANTEAFF.

The CDR3, as DNA: TGTGCCAGCAGCGGGACAGGATTCTATGGCTACACCTTC. It is translated as CASSGTGFYGYTF. The chain links TRBV9 to TRBJ1-2; 7 positions match TRBD1. Trimming took 3 bases from V and 4 from J; bases not matched to a gene: 3. The CDR3 has 13 amino acids. Germline values: CDR1 SGDLS, CDR2 YYNGEE. The whole variable domain, remainder taken from reference TRBV9 and TRBJ1-2, is DSGVTQTPKHLITATGQRVTLRCSPRSGDLSVYWYQQSLDQGLQFLIQYYNGEERAKGNILERFSAQQFPDLHSELNLSSLELGDSALYFCASSGTGFYGYTFGSGTRLTVV.

The V and J genes are TRBV19 and TRBJ2-7; D gene uncertain. The V gene's germline CDR1 is LNHDA and CDR2 SQIVND (reference sequence). The CDR3 is made up of 15 amino acids. V was clipped by 7 bases and J by 2 bases, with 18 bases between them. The CDR3: CASKVGLGTAYEQYF. The DNA for the CDR3 is TGTGCCAGTAAAGTTGGGCTGGGCACAGCCTACGAGCAGTACTTC.

This chain uses TRBV7-2 with TRBJ2-7; D is perhaps TRBD1 (6 bases). The CDR3 runs 16 residues. Trimming stripped 3 bases from V and 0 bases from J, with 15 bases between. CDR1 and CDR2 from the germline V gene are SGHTA and FQGNSA. The CDR3 DNA is TGTGCCAGCAGCTTGGGGGCAGGAGGCGTCTCCTACGAGCAGTACTTC. It translates to CASSLGAGGVSYEQYF.

The rearrangement uses TRBV4-3 and TRBJ1-1; 8 bases are shared with TRBD1. The CDR3 is 15 amino acids. V was pared by 3 bases and J by 2 bases, with 5 bases of the junction left unmatched. Per the germline V gene, CDR1 is LGHNA and CDR2 is YSLEER. The CDR3 nucleotides are TGCGCCAGCAGCCACGACAGGGGAGGTAACACTGAAGCTTTCTTT. It encodes CASSHDRGGNTEAFF.

The chain couples TRBV11-1 to TRBJ2-1; 12 bases are shared with TRBD2. The V gene's germline CDR1 is SGHAT and CDR2 FQDESV (reference sequence). Unmatched junction bases numbered 4, after V lost 4 bases and J lost 3 bases. This CDR3 spans 16 amino acids. CDR3 protein: CASSSGLAGIYNEQFF. The CDR3 bases are TGTGCCAGCAGCTCCGGACTAGCGGGAATCTACAATGAGCAGTTCTTC.

The rearrangement joins TRBV27 to TRBJ1-1; TRBD1 is a possible D gene (6 bases). The germline V gene encodes CDR1 MNHEY and CDR2 SMNVEV (reference sequence). There are 13 residues in the CDR3. V was trimmed by 7 bases and J by 10 bases, leaving 19 bases between them. The CDR3: CASKGGARFGAFF. As DNA, the CDR3 is TGTGCCAGCAAGGGGGGGGCTAGGTTCGGAGCTTTCTTT.

The CDR3 loop is CASSPLGPHRDRNNEQFF. Written as DNA, the CDR3 is TGTGCCAGCAGCCCCCTAGGGCCCCACAGGGACCGAAACAATGAGCAGTTCTTC. The V and J genes are TRBV7-2 and TRBJ2-1; D perhaps matches TRBD1 (6 bases). This CDR3 is 18 amino acids long. Germline CDR1 SGHTA, CDR2 FQGNSA. V was clipped by 5 bases and J by 5 bases, with 25 bases between them.

This clone was counted only a few times. The chain is built from TRBV27 and TRBJ1-2; 7 bases fit TRBD1. Germline V lookup: CDR1 MNHEY, CDR2 SMNVEV (reference sequence). The CDR3 sequence is 16 residues long. The J segment lost 6 bases and the V segment lost 3 bases, leaving 13 bases of the junction unmatched. The CDR3 bases are TGTGCCAGCAGTTTGACTGGGACAGTTCCCTTCGATGGCTACACCTTC. It codes for CASSLTGTVPFDGYTF.

This clone was counted a single time. This chain links TRBV30 with TRBJ2-7; D is unresolved. CDR3 length: 13 amino acids. CDR1 and CDR2 (germline): GTSNPN, SVGIG (reference sequence). V lost 3 bases and J lost 6, with 15 bases in between. DNA for the CDR3: TGTGCCTGGAGAATGAGAATCGGCGGCGAGCAGTACTTC. It is translated as CAWRMRIGGEQYF.

This chain uses TRBV5-1 with TRBJ1-2, with 7 bases lining up with TRBD1. The CDR3 runs to 15 residues. The V gene's germline CDR1 is SGHRS and CDR2 YFSETQ. V shed 3 bases and J 4 bases; nucleotides not matched to a gene: 9. The CDR3 region is CASSSSAGGVYGYTF. Written as DNA, the CDR3 is TGCGCCAGCAGCTCGAGTGCAGGGGGAGTCTATGGCTACACCTTC.

The chain uses TRBV5-6 and TRBJ2-1; D is possibly TRBD2 (5 bases). Trimming removed 7 bases at V and 5 bases at J, with 10 bases between. The CDR3 covers 12 residues. CDR1 SGHDT and CDR2 YYEEEE come from the germline V gene. CDR3 in DNA: TGTGCCAGCGAAGGACTCAACAATGAGCAGTTCTTC. Residues: CASEGLNNEQFF.

V is TRBV4-2 and J is TRBJ2-1; D is possibly TRBD2 (6 bases). Germline V CDR1 and CDR2: LGHNA, YNFKEQ. This CDR3 comprises 15 residues. With 4 bases removed from V and 5 bases from J, the gap between germline ends came to 15 bases. In DNA, the CDR3 is TGTGCCAGCAGCCCCCGACGGCGGGGAAACAATGAGCAGTTCTTC. Translated, it gives CASSPRRRGNNEQFF.

The genes are TRBV6-1 and TRBJ1-5; maybe TRBD1 (5 bases). CDR3 length: 16 amino acids. Deletions cut 3 bases from V and 0 bases from J, with 12 bases between. Per germline, CDR1 MNHNS and CDR2 SASEGT. CDR3 bases: TGTGCCAGCAGTGAGGTCGGGGGGAATAGCAATCAGCCCCAGCATTTT. As protein: CASSEVGGNSNQPQHF.

The rearrangement links TRBV7-3 to TRBJ2-2, with TRBD2 matching over 8 bases. CDR1 and CDR2 (germline): SGHTA, FQGTGA. This CDR3 region has 21 residues. Trimming at V came to 0 bases and at J to 7 bases, leaving 22 bases not matched to a gene. CDR3 in amino acids: CASSLTSGDEGAGVKGGELFF. CDR3 nucleotides: TGTGCCAGCAGCTTAACTTCCGGCGATGAAGGAGCGGGAGTTAAAGGCGGGGAGCTGTTTTTT.

V usage is TRBV5-1 and J usage is TRBJ2-5, with 14 bases that match TRBD2. The CDR3 covers 17 residues. The V gene's germline CDR1 is SGHRS and CDR2 YFSETQ. The ends lost 5 bases at V and 2 bases at J; junction bases unmatched: 8. The CDR3 DNA sequence: TGCGCCAGCAGTCCGGGACTAGCGGGAGTCCCTCAAGAGACCCAGTACTTC. Amino acids: CASSPGLAGVPQETQYF.

The CDR3 DNA is TGTGCCAGCAGCCAAACCCGGGACAGCTCTAACTATGGCTACACCTTC. This codes for CASSQTRDSSNYGYTF. V and J are TRBV7-2 and TRBJ1-2, with 7 bases that match TRBD1. This CDR3 region has 16 residues. V gave up 5 bases and J gave up 0 bases; unmatched junction bases: 9. Germline CDR1 reads SGHTA; CDR2 reads FQGNSA. Full variable domain (missing parts from reference TRBV7-2 and TRBJ1-2): GAGVSQSPSNKVTEKGKDVELRCDPISGHTALYWYRQSLGQGLEFLIYFQGNSAPDKSGLPSDRFSAERTGGSVSTLTIQRTQQEDSAVYLCASSQTRDSSNYGYTFGSGTRLTVV.

This clone was observed once. Written as DNA, the CDR3 is TGTGCCAGCAGACTACGTAGCGGGAGTATCTCGAATGAGCAGTTCTTC. Translating gives CASRLRSGSISNEQFF. The chain joins TRBV6-6 to TRBJ2-1; TRBD2 matches at 9 bases. This CDR3 spans 16 amino acids. J lost 7 bases, V lost 6 bases, and 13 bases had no gene match. Germline CDR1 reads MNHNY; CDR2 reads SVGAGI (reference sequence).

The chain couples TRBV5-1 to TRBJ1-2; the match to TRBD1 covers 8 bases. Trimming at V came to 0 bases and at J to 0 bases, leaving 7 bases not matched to a gene. The CDR3 runs to 17 residues. Looked up from germline, CDR1 is SGHRS and CDR2 is YFSETQ. CDR3 region: CASSLVQGEPANYGYTF. CDR3 nucleotides: TGCGCCAGCAGCTTGGTACAGGGGGAACCAGCTAACTATGGCTACACCTTC.

This chain links TRBV19 with TRBJ1-1; 7 bases fit TRBD1. Germline trimming cut 0 bases from V and 8 bases from J; bases unmatched to any gene: 6. Germline CDR1 and CDR2: LNHDA and SQIVND (reference sequence). The CDR3 has 14 residues. CDR3 sequence (DNA): TGTGCCAGTAGTATAGAATCTGACAGGGCGGAAGCTTTCTTT. This codes for CASSIESDRAEAFF. Full variable domain (remainder filled in from reference TRBV19 and TRBJ1-1): DGGITQSPKYLFRKEGQNVTLSCEQNLNHDAMYWYRQDPGQGLRLIYYSQIVNDFQKGDIAEGYSVSREKKESFPLTVTSAQKNPTAFYLCASSIESDRAEAFFGQGTRLTVV.

This clone was seen a single time. The V call is TRBV28, the J call TRBJ1-2; 7 nucleotides agree with TRBD1. The germline CDR1 and CDR2 sequences are MDHEN and SYDVKM. This CDR3 has 15 amino acids. The ends lost 5 bases at V and 3 bases at J; junction bases unmatched: 9. The CDR3 region is CASSVRQGWDYGYTF. The CDR3 DNA reads as TGTGCCAGCAGTGTAAGACAGGGTTGGGACTATGGCTACACCTTC.

The V gene is TRBV25-1, the J gene TRBJ2-3; D is undetermined. V lost 8 bases and J 8 bases, leaving 14 bases between the germline ends. Per the germline V gene, CDR1 is MGHDK and CDR2 is SYGVNS. This CDR3 has 12 residues. The DNA of the CDR3 is TGTGCCAGCGGCCCCGGCGGCCGTACGCAGTATTTT. It translates to CASGPGGRTQYF.

This clone was picked up one time. The chain is built from TRBV7-9 and TRBJ2-7; D is unclear. V lost 3 bases to trimming and J lost 1 base, with 7 bases between them. Germline-derived CDR1 and CDR2 are SEHNR and FQNEAQ (reference sequence). This CDR3 comprises 13 residues. DNA for the CDR3: TGTGCCAGCAGCTTCACTACTTCCTACGAGCAGTACTTC. Translated, it gives CASSFTTSYEQYF.

This chain links TRBV30 with TRBJ2-3; 11 nucleotides line up with TRBD2. CDR1 and CDR2 (germline): GTSNPN, SVGIG (reference sequence). Losses at the gene ends were 5 bases for V and 3 bases for J; bases not matched to a gene: 10. The CDR3 consists of 16 residues. In DNA, the CDR3 is TGTGCCTGGGCCCCTCCTAGCGGGAGGAGTACAGATACGCAGTATTTT. It encodes CAWAPPSGRSTDTQYF.

This chain joins TRBV6-5 and TRBJ2-2; 7 bases fit TRBD2. This CDR3 is built from 16 residues. Unmatched junction bases numbered 2, after V lost 0 bases and J lost 1 base. The germline CDR1 and CDR2 sequences are MNHEY and SVGAGI. The CDR3 sequence is CASSYSSSGNTGELFF. The CDR3 DNA sequence: TGTGCCAGCAGTTACTCGTCTAGCGGGAACACCGGGGAGCTGTTTTTT.

This chain's CDR3 is CGSARAKILEQFF. CDR3 DNA: TGTGGAAGCGCCCGAGCCAAAATTCTTGAGCAGTTCTTC. The V and J genes are TRBV28 and TRBJ2-1; D uncertain. Germline-derived CDR1 and CDR2 are MDHEN and SYDVKM. This CDR3 has 13 amino acids.

The V and J genes are TRBV6-5 and TRBJ1-6, with TRBD1 as a possible D gene (6 bases). CDR1 and CDR2 from the germline V gene are MNHEY and SVGAGI. This CDR3 contains 14 residues. V was pared by 8 bases and J by 7 bases, with 15 bases between. DNA of the CDR3: TGTGCCAGCTCCGTCGGACAGATCAATTCACCCCTCCACTTT. This translates into CASSVGQINSPLHF.